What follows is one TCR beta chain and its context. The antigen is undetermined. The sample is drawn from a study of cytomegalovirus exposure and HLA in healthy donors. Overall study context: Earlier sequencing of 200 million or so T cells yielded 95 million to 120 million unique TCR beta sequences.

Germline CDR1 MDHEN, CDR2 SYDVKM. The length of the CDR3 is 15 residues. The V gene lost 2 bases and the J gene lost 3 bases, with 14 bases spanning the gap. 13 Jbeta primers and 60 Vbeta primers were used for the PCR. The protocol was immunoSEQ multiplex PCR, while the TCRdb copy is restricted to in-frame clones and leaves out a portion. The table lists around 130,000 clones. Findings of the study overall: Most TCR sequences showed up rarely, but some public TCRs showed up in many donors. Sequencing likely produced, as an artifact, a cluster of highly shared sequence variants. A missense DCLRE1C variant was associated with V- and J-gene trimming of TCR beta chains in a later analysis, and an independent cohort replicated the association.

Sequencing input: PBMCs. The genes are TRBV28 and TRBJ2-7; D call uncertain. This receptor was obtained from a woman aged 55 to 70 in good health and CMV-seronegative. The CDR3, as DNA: TGTGCCAGCAGTTTAAGCCGGCAGGCATACTACGAGCAGTACTTC. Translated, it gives CASSLSRQAYYEQYF.